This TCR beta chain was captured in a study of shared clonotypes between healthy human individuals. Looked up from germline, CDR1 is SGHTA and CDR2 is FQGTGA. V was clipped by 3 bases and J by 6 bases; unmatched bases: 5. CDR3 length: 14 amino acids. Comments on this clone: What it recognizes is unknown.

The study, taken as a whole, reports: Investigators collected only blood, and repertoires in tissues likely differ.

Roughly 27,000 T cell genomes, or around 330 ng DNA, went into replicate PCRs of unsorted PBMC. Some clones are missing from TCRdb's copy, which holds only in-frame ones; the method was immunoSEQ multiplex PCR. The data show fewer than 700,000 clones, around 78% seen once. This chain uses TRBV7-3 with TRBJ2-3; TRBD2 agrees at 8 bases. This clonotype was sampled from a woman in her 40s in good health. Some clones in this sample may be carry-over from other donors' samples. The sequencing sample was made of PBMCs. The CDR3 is CASSFTGGSDTQYF. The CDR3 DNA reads TGTGCCAGCAGCTTTACGGGAGGGTCTGATACGCAGTATTTT.